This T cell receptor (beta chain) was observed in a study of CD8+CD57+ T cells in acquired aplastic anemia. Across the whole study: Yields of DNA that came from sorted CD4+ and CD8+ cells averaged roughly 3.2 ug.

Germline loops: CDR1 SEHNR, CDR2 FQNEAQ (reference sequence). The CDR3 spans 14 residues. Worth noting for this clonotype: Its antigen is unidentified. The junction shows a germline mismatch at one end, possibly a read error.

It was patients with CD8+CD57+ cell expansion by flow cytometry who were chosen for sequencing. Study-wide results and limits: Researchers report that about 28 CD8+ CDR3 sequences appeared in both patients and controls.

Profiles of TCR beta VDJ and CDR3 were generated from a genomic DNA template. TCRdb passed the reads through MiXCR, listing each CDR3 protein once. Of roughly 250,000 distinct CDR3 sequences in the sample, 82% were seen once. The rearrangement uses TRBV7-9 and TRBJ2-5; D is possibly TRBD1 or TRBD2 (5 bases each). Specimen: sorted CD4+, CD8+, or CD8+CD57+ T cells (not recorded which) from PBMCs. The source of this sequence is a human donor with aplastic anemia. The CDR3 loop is CASSTGTGEDTDSF. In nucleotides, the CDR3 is TGTGCCAGCAGCACCGGGACCGGGGAAGACACAGATTCGTTC.